This is a list of T cell receptor beta chains from one sample in a study of T cell responses to AZD1222 COVID-19 vaccine. The method was immunoSEQ multiplex PCR; TCRdb's version includes in-frame clones alone and lacks a portion of them. The sample has approximately 190,000 clones, roughly nine tenths seen once; the top ten hold 3.6%. Source: peripheral blood, taken 28 days after the second dose of the MenACWY control vaccine. The receptors come from an adult who received the MenACWY meningococcal vaccine as a control. The CDR3 runs from the conserved cysteine through the conserved F or W. D genes are given only for firm matches. Expanded clones get a size class; other rows say once, few or many, or leave the size out.

v_gene	abundance	d_gene	j_gene	CDR3aa	CDR3nt
TRBV28	-	-	TRBJ1-4	CASSPQWAGSREKLFF	TGTGCCAGCAGTCCCCAATGGGCAGGTAGTAGGGAAAAACTGTTTTTT
TRBV3-1/TRBV3-2	-	-	TRBJ2-7	CASSPNVIVNEQYF	TGTGCCAGCAGCCCCAACGTTATCGTTAACGAGCAGTACTTC
TRBV28	few	TRBD1	TRBJ2-2	CASSRSGGNTGELFF	TGTGCCAGCAGTCGATCAGGGGGGAACACCGGGGAGCTGTTTTTT
TRBV12-3/TRBV12-4	-	-	TRBJ1-3	CASSDSSGNTIYF	TGTGCCAGCAGTGACAGCTCTGGAAACACCATATATTTT
TRBV7-3	-	-	TRBJ2-7	CASSPPGASPYEQYF	TGTGCCAGCAGCCCCCCCGGGGCTAGCCCCTACGAGCAGTACTTC
TRBV30	-	-	TRBJ1-2	CAWSVPIFGYTF	TGTGCCTGGAGTGTACCGATTTTTGGCTACACCTTC
TRBV13	-	TRBD1	TRBJ1-1	CASSGDRNTEAFF	TGTGCCAGCAGCGGGGACAGGAACACTGAAGCTTTCTTT
TRBV19	-	-	TRBJ2-7	CASSTGTEAYEQYF	TGTGCCAGTAGTACGGGGACGGAAGCCTACGAGCAGTACTTC
TRBV6-4	-	-	TRBJ2-2	CASSDYSSRGELFF	TGTGCCAGCAGTGACTACTCTTCCCGCGGGGAGCTGTTTTTT
TRBV7-7	-	-	TRBJ2-5	CASSLALTHHQETQYF	TGTGCTAGCAGCTTAGCTTTAACGCATCACCAAGAGACCCAGTACTTC
TRBV4-2	-	-	TRBJ2-1	CASSQDPGSYNEQFF	TGTGCCAGCAGCCAAGACCCGGGCTCCTACAATGAGCAGTTCTTC
TRBV13	once	-	TRBJ2-1	CASSFGQYNEQFF	TGTGCCAGCAGCTTCGGACAGTACAATGAGCAGTTCTTC
TRBV10-1	-	TRBD2	TRBJ2-5	CASPGPAGGPDETQYF	TGCGCCAGCCCGGGGCCAGCGGGAGGGCCAGACGAGACCCAGTACTTC
TRBV29-1	-	TRBD1	TRBJ2-5	CSVARDRGVETQYF	TGCAGCGTTGCCCGGGACAGGGGTGTGGAGACCCAGTACTTC
TRBV19	few	-	TRBJ2-7	CASSKSAFASYEQYF	TGTGCCAGTAGTAAGAGTGCCTTTGCCTCCTACGAGCAGTACTTC
TRBV28	once	-	TRBJ2-7	CAITPVDGSSYEQYF	TGTGCCATAACCCCCGTTGACGGGAGCTCCTACGAGCAGTACTTC
TRBV5-1	once	-	TRBJ1-2	CASSLVGIGYGYTF	TGCGCCAGCAGCTTGGTTGGGATCGGCTATGGCTACACCTTC
TRBV4-2	-	-	TRBJ1-1	CASSLRLAGTEAFF	TGTGCCAGCAGCCTTCGACTAGCGGGGACTGAAGCTTTCTTT
TRBV28	-	-	TRBJ2-7	CASRPGGRSIMYEQYF	TGTGCCAGCAGACCCGGGGGACGGAGTATTATGTACGAGCAGTACTTC
TRBV9	once	-	TRBJ2-1	CASSVGGRFNEQFF	TGTGCCAGCAGCGTAGGAGGCAGGTTCAATGAGCAGTTCTTC
TRBV20-1	-	TRBD2	TRBJ2-3	CSASSSGGTDTQYF	TGCAGTGCTAGTTCTAGCGGGGGCACAGATACGCAGTATTTT
TRBV12-5	-	TRBD2	TRBJ2-3	CASGFSSGRETDTQYF	TGTGCTAGTGGTTTCTCCAGCGGGAGGGAGACAGATACGCAGTATTTT
TRBV28	-	-	TRBJ1-6	CASSKLTGNNSPLHF	TGTGCCAGCAGCAAACTGACAGGAAATAATTCACCCCTCCACTTT
TRBV5-1	once	-	TRBJ1-1	CASSPGPNSEAFF	TGCGCCAGCAGCCCCGGACCCAATTCTGAAGCTTTCTTT
TRBV11-2	-	-	TRBJ1-2	CASSPLKVRGYTF	TGTGCCAGCAGCCCCCTCAAAGTACGTGGCTACACCTTC
TRBV29-1	few	-	TRBJ2-3	CSVVSATDTQYF	TGCAGCGTTGTTAGTGCCACAGATACGCAGTATTTT